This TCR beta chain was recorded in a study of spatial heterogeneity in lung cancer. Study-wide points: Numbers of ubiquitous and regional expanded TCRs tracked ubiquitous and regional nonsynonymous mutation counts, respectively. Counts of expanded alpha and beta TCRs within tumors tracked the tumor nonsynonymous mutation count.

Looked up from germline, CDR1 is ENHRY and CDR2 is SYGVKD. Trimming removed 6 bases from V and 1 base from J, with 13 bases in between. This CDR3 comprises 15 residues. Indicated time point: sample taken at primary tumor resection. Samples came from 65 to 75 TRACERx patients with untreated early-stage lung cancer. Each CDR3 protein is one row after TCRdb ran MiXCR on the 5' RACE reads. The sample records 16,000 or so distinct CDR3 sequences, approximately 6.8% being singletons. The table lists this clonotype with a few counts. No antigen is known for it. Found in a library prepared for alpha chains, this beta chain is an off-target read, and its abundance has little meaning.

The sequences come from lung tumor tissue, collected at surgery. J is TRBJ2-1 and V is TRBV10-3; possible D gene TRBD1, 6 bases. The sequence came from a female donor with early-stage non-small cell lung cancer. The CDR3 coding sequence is TGTGCCATCAGAGATACAGGGAATTCCTACAATGAGCAGTTCTTC. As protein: CAIRDTGNSYNEQFF.